This entry is about one TCR beta chain. CDR1 is MRHNA and CDR2 is SNTAGT in the germline V gene. The CDR3 is made up of 13 amino acids. V shed 7 bases and J 5 bases; nucleotides not matched to a gene: 4. This sample was taken from a study of T cells after posttransplantation cyclophosphamide. TCRdb's table, derived via immunoSEQ multiplex PCR, lists solely in-frame clones and lacks some. The data show 8,500 to 9,500 clones, approximately 98% seen once. This chain joins TRBV6-4 and TRBJ2-5, with 10 bases fitting TRBD1. The TCR was taken from a man aged 50 to 59 in good health, CMV-negative, and a related stem cell transplant donor. Sequencing was done on a sample of naive CD8+ T cells sorted from PBMCs. CDR3 sequence reads: CASTDRGLETQYF. CDR3 nucleotide sequence: TGTGCCAGCACAGACAGGGGGCTGGAGACCCAGTACTTC.